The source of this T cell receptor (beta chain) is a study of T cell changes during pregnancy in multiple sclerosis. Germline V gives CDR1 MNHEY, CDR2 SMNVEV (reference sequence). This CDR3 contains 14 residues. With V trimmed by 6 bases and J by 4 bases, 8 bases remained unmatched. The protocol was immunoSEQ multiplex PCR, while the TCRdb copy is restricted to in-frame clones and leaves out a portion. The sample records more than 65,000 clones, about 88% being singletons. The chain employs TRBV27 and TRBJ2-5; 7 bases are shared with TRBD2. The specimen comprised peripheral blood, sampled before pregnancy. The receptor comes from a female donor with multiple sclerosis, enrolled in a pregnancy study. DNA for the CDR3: TGTGCCAGCAGCTCTAGCGGAGCCGGAGAGACCCAGTACTTC. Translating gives CASSSSGAGETQYF.